This TCR beta chain came from a study of human T cells and chemical hapten exposure. This clonotype turned up a few times. In TCRdb, the RACE reads were re-called with MiXCR into one record per CDR3 protein. This sample carries around 200,000 distinct CDR3 sequences, approximately 29% of them seen once, and the ten largest clones take 2.9%. Time point: pre-sensitization, week 0. Treatment indicated: therapeutic diphenylcyclopropenone sensitization with weekly scalp DPC. The sequences come from whole blood, collected in connection with sensitization to the hapten diphenylcyclopropenone (DPC). The receptor comes from a woman in her twenties or thirties with alopecia areata. Some clones in this sample may be carry-over from other donors' samples.

Written as DNA, the CDR3 is TGTGCCTCGCGGGCGCGTCAGCCCCAGCATTTT. Protein: CASRARQPQHF. The chain links TRBV24-1 to TRBJ1-5; no clear D. With 12 bases removed from V and 6 bases from J, the gap between germline ends came to 11 bases. CDR1 and CDR2 from the germline V gene are KGHDR and SFDVKD. The CDR3 spans 11 residues.